This T cell receptor beta chain was profiled in a study of T cell repertoires in cytomegalovirus infection. Study as a whole: Based on public TCR beta signatures, there were indications of CMV infection and of a matching HLA type.

This clonotype was detected a few times. Antigen specificity is unknown. Via MiXCR, TCRdb re-called the reads, giving one row per CDR3 protein. Of roughly 500,000 distinct CDR3 sequences listed, under 55% were seen once; the top ten hold about 39%. The sample consisted of cultured PBMCs, taken from culture after CMV antigen stimulation. The receptor was isolated from a human donor in good health (CMV status not recorded). Some clones in this sample may be carry-over from other donors' samples.

CDR3 nucleotides: TGCGCCAGCAGCTGGGACGGGAACACCGGGGAGCTGTTTTTT. This encodes CASSWDGNTGELFF. The chain combines TRBV5-1 with TRBJ2-2, with D perhaps matching TRBD1 or TRBD2 (5 bases each). The CDR3 is made up of 14 amino acids. V dropped 3 bases and J dropped 1 base, with 7 bases sitting between them. In germline, CDR1 is SGHRS, CDR2 YFSETQ.